These T cell receptor beta chains were read from a single sample in a study of cytomegalovirus exposure and HLA in healthy donors. Assay used: immunoSEQ multiplex PCR; TCRdb lists only in-frame clones, some missing. The table lists roughly 100,000 clones, approximately 70% of them singletons. The sample consisted of PBMCs. Receptors were obtained from a man younger than 45 in good health and CMV-seronegative. Each CDR3 is given with its conserved first and last residue. D genes are given only for firm matches. Size is omitted from some rows. Given values are once, few, many or a class for expanded clones.

>TRBD1|14|.|TRBV15|TRBJ2-7
CATSKDRGPYEQYF
TGTGCCACCAGCAAAGACAGGGGCCCCTACGAGCAGTACTTC
>.|13|.|TRBV9|TRBJ2-5
CASSSLVSGTQYF
TGTGCCAGCAGCTCCTTGGTTTCGGGGACCCAGTACTTC
>TRBD2|13|.|TRBV7-9|TRBJ2-7
CASRLTSGGEQYF
TGTGCCAGCAGGTTGACGAGCGGGGGCGAGCAGTACTTC
>.|15|.|TRBV5-5|TRBJ1-5
CASSSLTGQEQPQHF
TGTGCCAGCAGTTCCTTAACAGGGCAGGAGCAGCCCCAGCATTTT
>.|14|.|TRBV27|TRBJ2-5
CASKVGLRGETQYF
TGTGCCAGCAAGGTGGGCCTCCGCGGGGAGACCCAGTACTTC
>TRBD2|14|.|TRBV6-1|TRBJ2-4
CASRLAGGKNIQYF
TGTGCCAGCAGATTAGCGGGAGGTAAAAACATTCAGTACTTC
>TRBD1|14|.|TRBV10-3|TRBJ2-7
CAIKSGQGDNEQYF
TGTGCCATCAAGTCGGGACAGGGGGACAACGAGCAGTACTTC
>.|16|.|TRBV9|TRBJ2-5
CASSAPGLGTVGTQYF
TGTGCCAGCAGCGCGCCGGGACTCGGAACCGTAGGAACCCAGTACTTC
>TRBD2|19|.|TRBV7-6|TRBJ2-3
CASSLEGLAGGFFTDTQYF
TGTGCCAGCAGCTTAGAGGGACTAGCGGGAGGTTTTTTCACAGATACGCAGTATTTT
>.|15|.|TRBV28|TRBJ2-6
CASSSRGSGANVLTF
TGTGCCAGCAGTTCACGGGGCTCTGGGGCCAACGTCCTGACTTTC
>TRBD1|14|.|TRBV7-2|TRBJ1-5
CASSPDRVQGPQHF
TGTGCCAGCAGCCCGGACAGGGTCCAGGGGCCCCAGCATTTT
>.|14|few|TRBV6-5|TRBJ1-1
CASSWDSRNTEAFF
TGTGCCAGCAGTTGGGACTCACGGAACACTGAAGCTTTCTTT
>.|16|.|TRBV4-3|TRBJ2-2
CASSSRQAVLTGELFF
TGCGCCAGCAGCAGTCGACAGGCTGTGCTCACCGGGGAGCTGTTTTTT
>.|16|.|TRBV4-3|TRBJ1-2
CASSKGQSTGSNGYTF
TGCGCCAGCAGTAAGGGACAATCTACAGGGTCGAATGGCTACACCTTC
>.|16|once|TRBV7-9|TRBJ2-3
CASSPTGSTGTDTQYF
TGTGCCAGCAGCCCCACCGGGAGCACGGGCACAGATACGCAGTATTTT
>.|15|.|TRBV5-6|TRBJ1-5
CASSFFGRSDQPQHF
TGTGCCAGCAGCTTCTTCGGTCGAAGCGATCAGCCCCAGCATTTT
>TRBD1|15|few|TRBV6-6|TRBJ2-2
CASSFGQGDTGELFF
TGTGCCAGCAGTTTCGGACAGGGCGACACCGGGGAGCTGTTTTTT
>TRBD2|15|.|TRBV18|TRBJ2-5
CASSPEGGIKETQYF
TGTGCCAGCTCACCCGAGGGAGGGATCAAAGAGACCCAGTACTTC
>.|13|.|TRBV5-6|TRBJ2-7
CASSLGRTYEQYF
TGTGCCAGCAGCTTGGGCAGAACCTACGAGCAGTACTTC
>TRBD1|17|few|TRBV4-2|TRBJ2-2
CASSHPVGQGHTGELFF
TGTGCCAGCAGCCACCCCGTGGGACAGGGACACACCGGGGAGCTGTTTTTT